Listed below are T cell receptor beta chains from one sample, sequenced in a study of T cells in tuberculosis. The protocol was immunoSEQ multiplex PCR, while the TCRdb copy is restricted to in-frame clones and leaves out a portion. This table holds about 35,000 clones, roughly 90% found once. The source material was PBMCs. The receptors originated from a donor between 10 and 35 years old with latent tuberculosis or without tuberculosis infection. Some clones in this sample may be carry-over from other donors' samples. Both conserved end residues are part of each CDR3. The D gene is left open where the match is weak. The size field is filled for only some rows; it gives once, few, many or a size class.

size: -
V: TRBV2
J: TRBJ1-1
D: -
CDR3: CASSVAFSEAFF
DNA: TGTGCCAGCAGTGTCGCGTTTTCTGAAGCTTTCTTT

size: -
V: TRBV30
J: TRBJ2-3
D: TRBD2
CDR3: CAWSQISARTSFTDTQYF
DNA: TGTGCCTGGAGCCAAATTAGTGCCAGGACTAGCTTCACAGATACGCAGTATTTT

size: -
V: TRBV4-1
J: TRBJ2-5
D: TRBD1
CDR3: CASSLRQGTLETQYF
DNA: TGCGCCAGCAGCCTACGACAGGGGACTTTAGAGACCCAGTACTTC

size: -
V: TRBV30
J: TRBJ2-3
D: -
CDR3: CALNLLDTQYF
DNA: TGTGCCTTAAATCTTTTGGATACGCAGTATTTT

size: once
V: TRBV6-6
J: TRBJ1-4
D: -
CDR3: CASSQQGKGDEKLFF
DNA: TGTGCCAGCAGTCAACAGGGAAAAGGAGATGAAAAACTGTTTTTT

size: few
V: TRBV30
J: TRBJ2-3
D: -
CDR3: CAWSVMAADTQYF
DNA: TGTGCCTGGAGTGTAATGGCGGCAGATACGCAGTATTTT

size: few
V: TRBV30
J: TRBJ1-3
D: -
CDR3: CAWSQGNTIYF
DNA: TGTGCCTGGAGTCAGGGAAACACCATATATTTT

size: -
V: TRBV4-1
J: TRBJ1-1
D: -
CDR3: CASSPVTGMNTEAFF
DNA: TGCGCCAGCAGTCCTGTTACGGGAATGAACACTGAAGCTTTCTTT

size: -
V: TRBV27
J: TRBJ2-2
D: TRBD1
CDR3: CASSLRGDRVKGGELFF
DNA: TGTGCCAGCAGTTTAAGGGGGGACAGGGTTAAAGGAGGGGAGCTGTTTTTT

size: once
V: TRBV27
J: TRBJ2-2
D: -
CDR3: CASKVQGIGTGELFF
DNA: TGTGCCAGCAAGGTCCAGGGAATTGGTACCGGGGAGCTGTTTTTT

size: -
V: TRBV7-8
J: TRBJ1-1
D: TRBD1
CDR3: CASSFSGQGNTEAFF
DNA: TGTGCCAGCAGCTTTTCGGGACAGGGGAACACTGAAGCTTTCTTT

size: -
V: TRBV5-1
J: TRBJ2-3
D: -
CDR3: CASSPGTTDTQYF
DNA: TGCGCCAGCAGCCCGGGGACAACAGATACGCAGTATTTT

size: -
V: TRBV15
J: TRBJ1-3
D: -
CDR3: CATSRGRDDGNTIYF
DNA: TGTGCCACCAGCAGAGGGAGGGACGACGGAAACACCATATATTTT

size: -
V: TRBV7-8
J: TRBJ1-1
D: -
CDR3: CASSLTTGKWNTEAFF
DNA: TGTGCCAGCAGCTTAACCACAGGGAAATGGAACACTGAAGCTTTCTTT

size: -
V: TRBV6-1
J: TRBJ1-2
D: TRBD1
CDR3: CASSEAGQGYYGYTF
DNA: TGTGCCAGCAGTGAAGCGGGACAGGGATACTATGGCTACACCTTC

size: once
V: TRBV5-8
J: TRBJ2-7
D: TRBD1
CDR3: CASSPQGAWGEQYF
DNA: TGTGCCAGCAGCCCCCAGGGGGCTTGGGGCGAGCAGTACTTC

size: -
V: TRBV10-3
J: TRBJ2-7
D: -
CDR3: CAISPPSYEQYF
DNA: TGTGCCATCAGCCCCCCTTCCTACGAGCAGTACTTC

size: few
V: TRBV19
J: TRBJ1-5
D: TRBD1
CDR3: CATQGAVWGNQPQHF
DNA: TGTGCCACACAGGGGGCCGTTTGGGGCAATCAGCCCCAGCATTTT

size: -
V: TRBV7-9
J: TRBJ2-7
D: TRBD1
CDR3: CASSLGQGDTEQYF
DNA: TGTGCCAGCAGCCTAGGACAGGGGGATACCGAGCAGTACTTC

size: -
V: TRBV27
J: TRBJ1-1
D: TRBD1
CDR3: CASSPRTGNWNTEAFF
DNA: TGTGCCAGCAGTCCCAGGACAGGAAACTGGAACACTGAAGCTTTCTTT

size: few
V: TRBV5-3
J: TRBJ1-2
D: TRBD1
CDR3: CARSSSPGQGARGYGYTF
DNA: TGTGCCAGAAGCTCATCTCCGGGACAGGGGGCGCGGGGGTATGGCTACACCTTC

size: -
V: TRBV28
J: TRBJ1-5
D: TRBD1
CDR3: CAGGGQGNQPQHF
DNA: TGTGCCGGGGGGGGACAGGGGAATCAGCCCCAGCATTTT

size: -
V: TRBV11-2
J: TRBJ1-5
D: -
CDR3: CASSLDPVSPQHF
DNA: TGTGCCAGCAGCTTAGACCCAGTATCCCCCCAGCATTTT

size: -
V: TRBV4-2
J: TRBJ2-7
D: -
CDR3: CASSQVGQESYEQYF
DNA: TGTGCCAGCAGCCAAGTCGGTCAGGAATCCTACGAGCAGTACTTC

size: -
V: TRBV7-6
J: TRBJ2-7
D: -
CDR3: CASSLVGRGPEGEQYF
DNA: TGTGCCAGCAGCTTAGTTGGCAGAGGGCCGGAGGGCGAGCAGTACTTC

size: -
V: TRBV15
J: TRBJ1-1
D: TRBD1
CDR3: CATRDRDERDTEAFF
DNA: TGTGCCACCAGAGACAGGGACGAGAGGGACACTGAAGCTTTCTTT

size: -
V: TRBV5-5
J: TRBJ2-1
D: TRBD1
CDR3: CASSLAVGQGNNEQFF
DNA: TGTGCCAGCAGCTTGGCCGTAGGACAGGGAAACAATGAGCAGTTCTTC

size: -
V: TRBV15
J: TRBJ2-3
D: -
CDR3: CATSESRTSTDTQYF
DNA: TGTGCCACCAGCGAGAGCAGGACTTCTACAGATACGCAGTATTTT

size: -
V: TRBV2
J: TRBJ2-6
D: -
CDR3: CASYSGANVLTF
DNA: TGTGCCAGTTACTCTGGGGCCAACGTCCTGACTTTC

size: -
V: TRBV2
J: TRBJ2-3
D: TRBD2
CDR3: CASSRTSGSTDTQYF
DNA: TGTGCCAGCAGCAGGACTAGCGGTAGCACAGATACGCAGTATTTT

size: -
V: TRBV6-1
J: TRBJ2-1
D: -
CDR3: CASRYLTRGGEQFF
DNA: TGTGCCAGCAGATACCTCACGAGGGGGGGGGAGCAGTTCTTC

size: -
V: TRBV19
J: TRBJ1-1
D: -
CDR3: CASSITRRGNEAFF
DNA: TGTGCCAGTAGTATCACTCGACGGGGAAATGAAGCTTTCTTT

size: -
V: TRBV5-1
J: TRBJ2-2
D: -
CDR3: CASSLNTGATGELFF
DNA: TGCGCCAGCAGCTTAAATACGGGTGCCACCGGGGAGCTGTTTTTT

size: -
V: TRBV10-1
J: TRBJ2-7
D: -
CDR3: CASSPGYSYEQYF
DNA: TGCGCCAGCAGTCCGGGGTATTCCTACGAGCAGTACTTC

size: once
V: TRBV9
J: TRBJ1-1
D: TRBD1
CDR3: CASSVYGQGNTEAFF
DNA: TGTGCCAGCAGCGTATACGGACAGGGGAACACTGAAGCTTTCTTT

size: -
V: TRBV6-1
J: TRBJ2-7
D: -
CDR3: CASSEGISYEQYF
DNA: TGTGCCAGCAGTGAAGGTATATCCTACGAGCAGTACTTC

size: -
V: TRBV30
J: TRBJ1-3
D: -
CDR3: CASSGEGSPGNTIYF
DNA: TGTGCTTCGAGTGGGGAGGGATCTCCTGGAAACACCATATATTTT

size: -
V: TRBV27
J: TRBJ2-2
D: TRBD2
CDR3: CASTPVTSGGFGELFF
DNA: TGTGCCAGCACTCCCGTGACTAGCGGGGGCTTCGGGGAGCTGTTTTTT

size: -
V: TRBV5-1
J: TRBJ1-2
D: -
CDR3: CASSFEGLDGYTF
DNA: TGCGCCAGCAGCTTTGAGGGTTTGGATGGCTACACCTTC

size: -
V: TRBV19
J: TRBJ1-6
D: -
CDR3: CASSHLQAGNSPLHF
DNA: TGTGCCAGTAGTCACTTACAGGCGGGGAATTCACCCCTCCACTTT

size: -
V: TRBV10-2
J: TRBJ2-1
D: TRBD2
CDR3: CASRDPGTSGRNVEQFF
DNA: TGCGCCAGCAGAGATCCCGGGACTAGCGGGAGGAACGTTGAGCAGTTCTTC

size: -
V: TRBV13
J: TRBJ2-3
D: -
CDR3: CASSPPVMRISSTDTQYF
DNA: TGTGCCAGCAGCCCCCCGGTTATGCGGATCTCTAGCACAGATACGCAGTATTTT

size: -
V: TRBV25-1
J: TRBJ2-2
D: -
CDR3: CASSSTNTEELFF
DNA: TGTGCCAGCAGTAGTACGAACACCGAGGAGCTGTTTTTT

size: -
V: TRBV19
J: TRBJ1-1
D: TRBD1
CDR3: CASSQDRRDRGRKGSRYTEAFF
DNA: TGTGCCAGTAGCCAGGACCGCCGGGACAGGGGGCGCAAAGGCTCCAGATACACTGAAGCTTTCTTT

size: -
V: TRBV6-5
J: TRBJ2-5
D: -
CDR3: CASSYLGQYQETQYF
DNA: TGTGCCAGCAGTTACTTGGGCCAGTACCAAGAGACCCAGTACTTC

size: -
V: TRBV27
J: TRBJ2-1
D: -
CDR3: CASSFREGNEQFF
DNA: TGTGCCAGCAGTTTTCGTGAGGGAAATGAGCAGTTCTTC

size: -
V: TRBV15
J: TRBJ2-7
D: -
CDR3: CATRAPDGYEQYF
DNA: TGTGCCACCAGAGCCCCCGACGGGTACGAGCAGTACTTC

size: -
V: TRBV29-1
J: TRBJ1-2
D: -
CDR3: CSVEGHHGYTF
DNA: TGCAGCGTTGAAGGACACCACGGCTACACCTTC

size: once
V: TRBV4-1
J: TRBJ1-2
D: TRBD1
CDR3: CASSQQEGAGYGYTF
DNA: TGCGCCAGCAGCCAACAGGAGGGGGCCGGGTATGGCTACACCTTC

size: -
V: TRBV7-9
J: TRBJ2-2
D: -
CDR3: CASSLRSGVNTGELFF
DNA: TGTGCCAGCAGCTTAAGATCGGGGGTTAACACCGGGGAGCTGTTTTTT

size: -
V: TRBV19
J: TRBJ2-2
D: TRBD2
CDR3: CASSLGLAQTATGELFF
DNA: TGTGCCAGTAGTCTTGGACTAGCCCAAACGGCCACCGGGGAGCTGTTTTTT

size: -
V: TRBV7-8
J: TRBJ1-1
D: TRBD1
CDR3: CASSLGSRQGTEAFF
DNA: TGTGCCAGCAGCTTAGGGTCAAGACAGGGCACTGAAGCTTTCTTT

size: -
V: TRBV2
J: TRBJ2-7
D: TRBD1
CDR3: CASSEMGQGFYEQYF
DNA: TGTGCCAGCAGTGAAATGGGACAGGGTTTCTACGAGCAGTACTTC

size: -
V: TRBV2
J: TRBJ2-1
D: -
CDR3: CASGTEVLDNQFF
DNA: TGTGCCAGCGGAACAGAAGTCCTTGACAACCAGTTCTTC

size: -
V: TRBV25-1
J: TRBJ2-2
D: -
CDR3: CASSEYIWGDATGELFF
DNA: TGTGCCAGCAGTGAATATATTTGGGGGGATGCGACCGGGGAGCTGTTTTTT